The clone carrying this T cell receptor beta chain has at least ten counts. Its antigen is not known. The sample is drawn from a study of T-cell memory formation after mild COVID-19. Study summary: Across donors, TCR clusters were largely donor specific.

The V gene lost 7 bases and the J gene lost 3 bases, with 10 bases spanning the gap. The CDR3 has 11 amino acids. CDR1 DFQATT and CDR2 SNEGSKA come from the germline V gene (reference sequence). Whole-study findings and limits: SARS-CoV-2 specificity of second-wave clones peaking day 37 was unconfirmed. Cross-reactive memory appears to have joined, as suggested by some responding clones showing up in pre-infection memory.

Amplification by 5'RACE using constant-segment primers produced TCR alpha and TCR beta cDNA libraries that carried sample barcodes and UMIs. TCRdb reprocessed the 5' RACE reads via MiXCR and lists one record per CDR3 protein. Among about 100,000 distinct CDR3 sequences listed, 15% to 20% were seen once. This TCR derives from a young man who had mild COVID-19 (a few samples of this study predate the infection). Cell type and time point are not known. This chain links TRBV20-1 with TRBJ2-7; D is possibly TRBD1 (5 bases). What was sequenced was PBMCs or a T cell subset sorted from them (not recorded which). The CDR3 bases are TGCAGTGTCTCAGGGAACTACGAGCAGTACTTC. It is translated as CSVSGNYEQYF.